The 21 T cell receptor beta chains given below trace back to one sample, sequenced in a study of T-cell memory formation after mild COVID-19. Via MiXCR, TCRdb re-called the 5' RACE reads, giving one row per CDR3 protein. This table has fewer than 150,000 distinct CDR3 sequences, 15% to 20% appearing once. The sequencing sample was made of PBMCs or a T cell subset sorted from them (not recorded which). The source is a man between 18 and 29 years old who had mild COVID-19 (a few samples of this study predate the infection). Cell type and time point are not known.

This clonotype was counted between two and nine times. The chain joins TRBV5-1 to TRBJ2-5, with D possibly being TRBD1 or TRBD2 (5 bases each). The CDR3 sequence is 17 residues long. CDR1 and CDR2 from the germline V gene are SGHRS and YFSETQ. V gave up 4 bases and J gave up 3 bases, with 22 bases separating them. Written as DNA, the CDR3 is TGCGCCAGCAGCCGGAACCCCCCCGGGACGACCAAAGAGACCCAGTACTTC. Translating it yields CASSRNPPGTTKETQYF.

The chain uses TRBV4-3 and TRBJ1-2, with D perhaps TRBD1 (6 bases). The CDR3 is 14 residues long. Germline lookup yields CDR1 LGHNA and CDR2 YSLEER. V lost 2 bases and J lost 9, with 16 bases in between. CDR3 in DNA: TGCGCCAGCAGCCAAACAGGGTGGGAATATTGCTACACCTTC. This encodes CASSQTGWEYCYTF.

This chain uses TRBV5-1 with TRBJ2-6; D could derive from TRBD1 or TRBD2 (5 bases each). The CDR3 has 15 amino acids. From germline, CDR1 is SGHRS and CDR2 YFSETQ. V lost 4 bases and J 2 bases, leaving 10 bases between the germline ends. The CDR3 nucleotides read TGCGCCAGCAGCACCGGGGCGGCTGGGGCCAACGTCCTGACTTTC. This gives the protein CASSTGAAGANVLTF.

This clonotype was counted only a few times. This sequence joins TRBV5-1 and TRBJ2-1; D is undetermined. Trimming left V 1 base short and J 1 base short, with 9 bases between. There are 15 residues in the CDR3. Germline values: CDR1 SGHRS, CDR2 YFSETQ. This chain's CDR3 is CASSLMTDSYNEQFF. Here the CDR3 DNA reads TGCGCCAGCAGCTTGATGACGGATTCCTACAATGAGCAGTTCTTC.

This clonotype was observed a handful of times. The V gene is TRBV28, the J gene TRBJ2-3; no definite D call. This CDR3 comprises 11 residues. CDR1 and CDR2 (germline): MDHEN, SYDVKM. V lost 6 bases and J lost 5, with 6 bases in between. The DNA for the CDR3 is TGTGCCAGCAGCCGCCTAGATACGCAGTATTTT. Protein product: CASSRLDTQYF.

The V and J genes are TRBV20-1 and TRBJ2-3; D is undetermined. The CDR3 loop spans 14 amino acids. V shed 0 bases and J shed 0 bases, with 7 bases lying between them. Germline V lookup: CDR1 DFQATT, CDR2 SNEGSKA (reference sequence). For the CDR3, the DNA is TGCAGTGCTAGAGAGTCGCGGAGCACAGATACGCAGTATTTT. Translation gives CSARESRSTDTQYF.

The V gene is TRBV5-6, the J gene TRBJ2-3, with 9 positions matching TRBD1. Per germline, CDR1 SGHDT and CDR2 YYEEEE. V shed 0 bases, J shed 6 bases, and the junction held 5 bases outside the gene matches. CDR3 length equals 15 residues. CDR3 sequence reads: CASSLGGQGLDTQYF. DNA for the CDR3: TGTGCCAGCAGCTTGGGGGGACAGGGCTTGGATACGCAGTATTTT.

This clonotype has just a few counts. J is TRBJ2-7 and V is TRBV6-2 or TRBV6-3; 8 nucleotides agree with TRBD2. Germline V gives CDR1 MNHEY, CDR2 SVGEGT. After removal of 6 bases from V and 7 bases from J, the junction contained 11 bases not matched to a gene. This CDR3 has 14 amino acids. The CDR3 loop is CASRPRYGTREQYV. CDR3 nucleotides: TGTGCCAGCAGGCCTAGATATGGGACTAGAGAGCAGTACGTC.

The chain links TRBV23-1 to TRBJ2-7; D is ambiguous. TRBV23-1 is reported as an ORF; its role is uncertain. The CDR3 sequence is 14 residues long. Deletions cut 6 bases from V and 1 base from J, with 13 bases between. The CDR3 DNA reads as TGCGCCAGCAGCCACGGACCGGATTCCTACGAGCAGTACGTC. Translating gives CASSHGPDSYEQYV.

This clonotype turned up a few times. This rearrangement joins TRBV20-1 to TRBJ1-1, with TRBD1 identical over 7 bases. V shed 7 bases, J shed 6 bases, and the junction held 11 bases outside the gene matches. This CDR3 is 13 amino acids long. Germline loops: CDR1 DFQATT, CDR2 SNEGSKA (reference sequence). CDR3 residues: CSVPSGTVPEAFF. For the CDR3, the DNA is TGCAGTGTCCCGTCCGGGACAGTCCCTGAAGCTTTCTTT.

This clonotype was seen a handful of times. CDR3 loop: CASSFLGSPLHF. The CDR3 nucleotides are TGTGCCAGCAGTTTCTTGGGTTCACCCCTCCACTTT. This rearrangement joins TRBV12-3 or TRBV12-4 to TRBJ1-6; D is undetermined. Trimming shortened V by 3 bases and J by 9 bases, and 6 bases separated the two germline ends. The CDR3 runs to 12 residues.

This clonotype was recorded a few times. The gene calls are TRBV7-8 and TRBJ1-2, with D tentatively TRBD1 (5 bases). V was shortened by 5 bases and J by 8 bases, with 18 bases between the two germline ends. CDR1 is SGHVS, CDR2 FQNEAQ, per germline. This CDR3 comprises 14 residues. CDR3 residues: CASSLGDSAIGYTF. CDR3 nucleotides: TGTGCCAGCAGCCTTGGGGACTCAGCTATCGGCTACACCTTC.

This clonotype was detected many times. One end of the junction varies from germline; a read error may be responsible. The chain employs TRBV5-1 and TRBJ2-6, with a possible D match to TRBD1 (5 bases). Germline V gene data show CDR1 as SGHRS and CDR2 as YFSETQ. CDR3 size: 15 residues. In DNA form, the CDR3 reads TGCGCCAGCAGCGCGGCTTACTCTGGGGCCAACGTCTTGACTTTC. This encodes CASSAAYSGANVLTF.

This clonotype was found a few times. The genes are TRBV4-1 and TRBJ2-2; D not resolved. Germline lookup yields CDR1 MGHRA and CDR2 YSYEKL. The germline V and J ends were trimmed by 1 base and 1 base, with 13 bases remaining between them. CDR3 size: 17 residues. The chain's CDR3 is CASSQGLARRNTGELFF. The CDR3 DNA reads TGCGCCAGCAGCCAAGGGTTGGCGAGGAGGAACACCGGGGAGCTGTTTTTT.

In its sample, this clonotype was seen many times. V gene TRBV5-1 combines with J gene TRBJ1-1; no clear D. This CDR3 is 13 amino acids long. Looked up from germline, CDR1 is SGHRS and CDR2 is YFSETQ. The germline V and J ends were trimmed by 4 bases and 11 bases, with 18 bases remaining between them. The CDR3 region is CASSPRPGDRAFF. CDR3 bases: TGCGCCAGCAGCCCCCGTCCCGGGGATCGGGCTTTCTTT.

The genes are TRBV6-5 and TRBJ2-5; 7 bases are a match to TRBD1. The junction had 6 bases not matched to a gene; V was cut back by 6 bases and J by 2 bases. The CDR3 contains 14 residues. Germline CDR1 and CDR2: MNHEY and SVGAGI. The chain's CDR3 is CASSLTGDQETQYF. For the CDR3, the DNA is TGTGCCAGCAGCCTAACAGGGGATCAAGAGACCCAGTACTTC.

The V and J genes are TRBV5-1 and TRBJ2-7; no clear D gene. Trimming left V 3 bases short and J 2 bases short, with 15 bases between. CDR1 is SGHRS and CDR2 is YFSETQ in the germline V gene. The CDR3 runs to 15 residues. CDR3 DNA sequence: TGCGCCAGCAGCTCAGCCGGTGGCAGAACCTACGAGCAGTACTTC. Translation gives CASSSAGGRTYEQYF.

The chain combines TRBV12-3 or TRBV12-4 with TRBJ2-1, with no clear D. V lost 5 bases and J 9 bases, leaving 11 bases between the germline ends. The CDR3 runs to 12 residues. CDR3 nucleotides: TGTGCCAGCAGTCCCCCTGGGCCTGAGCAGTTCTTC. Translated, it gives CASSPPGPEQFF.

This clonotype was seen many times. V and J are TRBV5-1 and TRBJ2-1; maybe TRBD1 (5 bases). This CDR3 has 13 residues. Trimming shortened V by 1 base and J by 6 bases, and 8 bases separated the two germline ends. Germline CDR1 SGHRS, CDR2 YFSETQ. As DNA, the CDR3 is TGCGCCAGCAGCTTGAACAGGCTCAATGAGCAGTTCTTC. Translation: CASSLNRLNEQFF.

This clonotype showed up just a few times. CDR3 loop: CAISGGTSGGAETQYF. For the CDR3, the DNA is TGTGCCATCAGTGGAGGGACTAGCGGGGGGGCGGAGACCCAGTACTTC. The V call is TRBV10-3, the J call TRBJ2-5; TRBD2 aligns across 16 bases. The length of the CDR3 is 16 residues. Losses at the gene ends were 4 bases for V and 5 bases for J; bases not matched to a gene: 4. Germline V gene sequence: CDR1 ENHRY, CDR2 SYGVKD.

This chain uses TRBV15 with TRBJ2-5; unclear D gene. Germline values: CDR1 LNHNV, CDR2 YYDKDF (reference sequence). V dropped 0 bases and J dropped 5 bases, with 7 bases sitting between them. The CDR3 totals 13 residues. The CDR3, as DNA: TGTGCCACCAGCAGAGATTTTGAGGAGACCCAGTACTTC. Amino acids: CATSRDFEETQYF.